A single T cell receptor (beta chain) is shown here with its context. Antigen: not known. Germline V gene data show CDR1 as MDHEN and CDR2 as SYDVKM. There are 11 residues in the CDR3. Between the trimmed V and J ends, which lost 10 bases and 0 bases, there was a span of 6 bases. These data belong to a study of type 1 and type 2 diabetes patients. Study-wide results and limits: V and J gene usage correlated at roughly 0.97 between type 2 diabetes and control samples.

Diabetic patients met standard criteria for type 1 or type 2 diabetes. PCR was run on genomic DNA. The TCR beta CDR3 region was amplified using 30 forward and 13 reverse primers. TCRdb processed the multiplex PCR reads anew with MiXCR; each CDR3 protein has one entry. In the table there are some 250,000 distinct CDR3 sequences, around 47% of which are singletons. The clonotype originates from a man in his late teens or twenties with type 2 diabetes. V is TRBV28 and J is TRBJ1-1; no definite D call. Sequencing was carried out using peripheral blood mononuclear cells (PBMCs). The CDR3 bases are TGTGCCACGGCTTTGAACACTGAAGCTTTCTTT. It is translated as CATALNTEAFF.